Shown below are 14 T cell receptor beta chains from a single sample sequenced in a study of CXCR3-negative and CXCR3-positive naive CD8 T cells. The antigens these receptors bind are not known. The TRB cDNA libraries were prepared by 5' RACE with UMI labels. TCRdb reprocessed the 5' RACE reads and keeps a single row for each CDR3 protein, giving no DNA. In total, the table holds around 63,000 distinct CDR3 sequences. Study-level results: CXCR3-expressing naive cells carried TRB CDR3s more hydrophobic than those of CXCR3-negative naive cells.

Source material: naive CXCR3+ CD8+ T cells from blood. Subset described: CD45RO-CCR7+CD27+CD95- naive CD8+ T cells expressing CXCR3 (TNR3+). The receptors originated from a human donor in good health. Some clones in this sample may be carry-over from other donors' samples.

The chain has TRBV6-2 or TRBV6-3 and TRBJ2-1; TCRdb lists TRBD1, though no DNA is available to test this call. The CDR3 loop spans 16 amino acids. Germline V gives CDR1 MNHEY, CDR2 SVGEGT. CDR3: CASKKPGQGNRNEQFF.

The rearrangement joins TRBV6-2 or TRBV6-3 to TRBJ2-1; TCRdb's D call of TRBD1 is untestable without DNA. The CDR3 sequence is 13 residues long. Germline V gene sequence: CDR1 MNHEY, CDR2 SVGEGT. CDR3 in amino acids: CASSYKGASEQFF.

The chain's CDR3 is CAIRTTGVGTGELFF. V is TRBV10-3 and J is TRBJ2-2; the TRBD2 assignment by TCRdb is unverifiable without DNA. Germline CDR1 ENHRY, CDR2 SYGVKD. This CDR3 is built from 15 residues.

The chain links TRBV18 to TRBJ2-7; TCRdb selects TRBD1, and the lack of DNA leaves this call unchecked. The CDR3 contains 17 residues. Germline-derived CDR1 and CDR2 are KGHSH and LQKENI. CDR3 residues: CASSPPLQGRSIYEQYF.

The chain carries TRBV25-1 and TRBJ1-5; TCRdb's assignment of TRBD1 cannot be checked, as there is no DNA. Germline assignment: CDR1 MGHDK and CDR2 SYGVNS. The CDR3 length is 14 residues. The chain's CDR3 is CASSQGIGNQPQHF.

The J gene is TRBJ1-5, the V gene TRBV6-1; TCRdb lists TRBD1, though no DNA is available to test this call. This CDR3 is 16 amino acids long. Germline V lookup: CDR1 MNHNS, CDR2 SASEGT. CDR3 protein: CASIPGTGDSNQPQHF.

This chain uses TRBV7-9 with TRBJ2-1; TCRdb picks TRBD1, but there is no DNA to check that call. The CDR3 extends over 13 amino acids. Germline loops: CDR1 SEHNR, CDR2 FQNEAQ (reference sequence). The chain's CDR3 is CASSLTLGNEQFF.

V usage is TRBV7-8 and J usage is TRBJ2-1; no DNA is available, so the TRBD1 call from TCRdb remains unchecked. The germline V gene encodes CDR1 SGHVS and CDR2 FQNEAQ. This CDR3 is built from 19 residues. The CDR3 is CASSLGLAGGSPSYNEQFF.

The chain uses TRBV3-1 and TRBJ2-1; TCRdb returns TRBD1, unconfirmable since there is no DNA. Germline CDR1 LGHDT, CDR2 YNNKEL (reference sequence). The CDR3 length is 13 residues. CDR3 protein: CASTSPDPGEQFF.

CDR3 region: CSVEEMDRGLSYTQYF. This chain uses TRBV29-1 with TRBJ2-3; TCRdb designates TRBD1, a call that cannot be tested without DNA. The CDR3 is 16 residues long. Germline V gives CDR1 SQVTM, CDR2 ANQGSEA.

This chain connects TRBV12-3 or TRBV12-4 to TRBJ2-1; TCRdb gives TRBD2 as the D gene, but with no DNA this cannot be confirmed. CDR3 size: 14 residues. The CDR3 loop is CASETSGGYNEQFF.

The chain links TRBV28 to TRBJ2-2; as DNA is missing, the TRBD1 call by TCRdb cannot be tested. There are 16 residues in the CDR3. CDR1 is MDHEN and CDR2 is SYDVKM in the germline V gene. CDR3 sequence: CASSPLTGRGTGELFF. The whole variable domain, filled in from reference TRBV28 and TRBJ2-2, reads DVKVTQSSRYLVKRTGEKVFLECVQDMDHENMFWYRQDPGLGLRLIYFSYDVKMKEKGDIPEGYSVSREKKERFSLILESASTNQTSMYLCASSPLTGRGTGELFFGEGSRLTVL.

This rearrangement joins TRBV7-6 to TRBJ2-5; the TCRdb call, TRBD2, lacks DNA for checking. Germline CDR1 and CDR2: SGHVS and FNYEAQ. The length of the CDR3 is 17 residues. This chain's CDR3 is CASSGRGGAADQETQYF. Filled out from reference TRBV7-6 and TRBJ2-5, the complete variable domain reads GAGVSQSPRYKVTKRGQDVALRCDPISGHVSLYWYRQALGQGPEFLTYFNYEAQQDKSGLPNDRFSAERPEGSISTLTIQRTEQRDSAMYRCASSGRGGAADQETQYFGPGTRLLVL.

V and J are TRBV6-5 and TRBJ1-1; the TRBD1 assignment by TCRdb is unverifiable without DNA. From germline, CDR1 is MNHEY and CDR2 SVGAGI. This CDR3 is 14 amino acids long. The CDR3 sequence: CASIPGQGSSEAFF.